This TCR beta chain stems from a study of Graves' ophthalmopathy and Graves' hyperthyroidism. Overall study findings and caveats: The model predicted ophthalmopathy progression with 65% to 71% sensitivity and around 72% specificity.

With 0 bases removed from V and 2 bases from J, the gap between germline ends came to 8 bases. The germline V gene has CDR1 MNHEY and CDR2 SVGAGI. This CDR3 spans 14 amino acids. This clonotype was counted many times. Its antigen is as yet unknown. TCR beta CDR3 amplification used RNA transcripts. First-round RT-PCR employed HTBI primers, with a second-round multiplex PCR after it. One entry per CDR3 protein results from TCRdb running MiXCR on the multiplex PCR reads. The sample has about 210,000 distinct CDR3 sequences; over 25% are singletons. This sequence was found in a man aged 50 or older with Graves' ophthalmopathy. Sequencing was carried out using peripheral blood. The chain carries TRBV6-5 and TRBJ2-7; D is uncertain. The CDR3, as DNA: TGTGCCAGCAGTTACTCGGGCCTCCCCTACGAGCAGTACTTC. Its protein product is CASSYSGLPYEQYF.